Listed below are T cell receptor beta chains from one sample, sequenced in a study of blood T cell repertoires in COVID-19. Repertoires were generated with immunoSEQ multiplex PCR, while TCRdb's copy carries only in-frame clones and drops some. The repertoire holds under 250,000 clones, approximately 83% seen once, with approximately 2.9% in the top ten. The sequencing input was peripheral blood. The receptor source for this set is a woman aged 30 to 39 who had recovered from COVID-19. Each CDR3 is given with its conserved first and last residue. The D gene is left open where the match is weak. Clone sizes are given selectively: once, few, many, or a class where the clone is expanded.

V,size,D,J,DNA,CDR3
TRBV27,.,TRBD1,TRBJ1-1,TGTGCCAGCAGGACCGGGACAGTGAACACTGAAGCTTTCTTT,CASRTGTVNTEAFF
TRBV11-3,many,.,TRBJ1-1,TGTGCCAGCAGCGCCGCTGCCTTAGGGGCTGACACTGAAGCTTTCTTT,CASSAAALGADTEAFF
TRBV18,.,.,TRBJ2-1,TGTGCCAGCTCACCCGCGGAGGGAAATGAGCAGTTCTTC,CASSPAEGNEQFF
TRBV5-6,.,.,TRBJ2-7,TGTGCCAGCAGCCCCCTAGGAGTAAGCTACGAGCAGTACTTC,CASSPLGVSYEQYF
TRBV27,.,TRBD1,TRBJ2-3,TGTGCCAGCAGTCGATCTCGGGGACAGGGCACAGATACGCAGTATTTT,CASSRSRGQGTDTQYF
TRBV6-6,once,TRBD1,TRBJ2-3,TGTGCCAGCAGGCGACAGGGGGCAGGGGGTTACACAGATACGCAGTATTTT,CASRRQGAGGYTDTQYF
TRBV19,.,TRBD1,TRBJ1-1,TGTGCCAGTAGTATAGAGGGACAGCGAATGAACACTGAAGCTTTCTTT,CASSIEGQRMNTEAFF
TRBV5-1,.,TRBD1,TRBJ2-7,TGCGCCAGCAGCTTTGCAGGGGGCATCGGCGAGCAGTACTTC,CASSFAGGIGEQYF
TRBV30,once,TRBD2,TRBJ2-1,TGTGCGGCGGGACTATTTGTCCATGAGCAGTTCTTC,CAAGLFVHEQFF
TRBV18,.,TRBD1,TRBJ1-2,TGTGCCAGCTCAAAGACGACAGGGGACTATGGCTACACCTTC,CASSKTTGDYGYTF
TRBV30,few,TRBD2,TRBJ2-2,TGTGCCTGGAGCCCGGGACTAGCGGGAGGGCCGGGCACCGGGGAGCTGTTTTTT,CAWSPGLAGGPGTGELFF
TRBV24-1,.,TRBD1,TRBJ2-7,TGTGCCACCAGTGAGTCTACCGGGACAGGACGCTACGAGCAGTACTTC,CATSESTGTGRYEQYF
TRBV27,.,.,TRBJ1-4,TGTGCCAGCAGTTCAAGTAGCAACACCCCACATGATGAAAAACTGTTTTTT,CASSSSSNTPHDEKLFF
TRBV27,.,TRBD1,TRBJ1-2,TGTGCCAGCAGTTCACAGGGGTCTAACTATGGCTACACCTTC,CASSSQGSNYGYTF
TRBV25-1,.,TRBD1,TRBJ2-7,TGTGCCAGCAGTGGGACAGGGGACGAGCAGTACTTC,CASSGTGDEQYF
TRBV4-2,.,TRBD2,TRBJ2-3,TGTGCCAGCAGGGGGAGGGAACCTAGCACAGATACGCAGTATTTT,CASRGREPSTDTQYF
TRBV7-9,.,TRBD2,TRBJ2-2,TGTGCCAGCAGCGCCCGGGACTATGGACCCGGGGAGCTGTTTTTT,CASSARDYGPGELFF
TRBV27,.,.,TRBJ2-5,TGTGCCAGCAGTACGGACTTGCGGGAGACCCAGTACTTC,CASSTDLRETQYF
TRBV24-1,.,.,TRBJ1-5,TGTGCCACCAGTGCCAGGGACATAGGGCAGCCCCAGCATTTT,CATSARDIGQPQHF
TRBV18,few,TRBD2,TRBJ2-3,TGTGCCAGCTCAGCGACTAGCGGGGATACGCAGTATTTT,CASSATSGDTQYF
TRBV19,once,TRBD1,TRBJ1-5,TGTGCCAGTCGACAGGGGGCAGATCAGCCCCAGCATTTT,CASRQGADQPQHF
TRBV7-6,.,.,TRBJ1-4,TGTGCCAGCAGCTTAGAGGCAGGGGCAGATGAAAAACTGTTTTTT,CASSLEAGADEKLFF
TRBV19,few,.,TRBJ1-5,TGTGCCAGTAGTACCCACATGGGCCGCAATCAGCCCCAGCATTTT,CASSTHMGRNQPQHF
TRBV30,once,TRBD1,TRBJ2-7,TGTGCCTGGAGTGCGGGACAGAGATTATACGAGCAGTACTTC,CAWSAGQRLYEQYF
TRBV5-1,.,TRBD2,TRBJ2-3,TGCGCCAGCAGCTTGAAGAGACTAGCAACCACAGATACGCAGTATTTT,CASSLKRLATTDTQYF
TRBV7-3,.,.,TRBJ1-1,TGTGCCAGCGCGTCGACTGGGGCCCCAAGGACTGAAGCTTTCTTT,CASASTGAPRTEAFF
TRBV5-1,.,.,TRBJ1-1,TGCGCCAGCAGCCTGGGGGGCGGTCGAGCTTCAGACACTGAAGCTTTCTTT,CASSLGGGRASDTEAFF
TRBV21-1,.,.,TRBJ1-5,TGTGCCAGCAGCAAAGTAGCTGGACAGACGGACAATCAGCCCCAGCATTTT,CASSKVAGQTDNQPQHF
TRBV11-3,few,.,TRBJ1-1,TGTGCCAGCAGCTTATTGCGGGGAACTGAAGCTTTCTTT,CASSLLRGTEAFF
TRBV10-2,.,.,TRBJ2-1,TGCGCCAGTAAACTAGGAATCAATGAGCAGTTCTTC,CASKLGINEQFF
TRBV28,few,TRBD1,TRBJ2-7,TGTGCCAGCAGCACAGGGGTCGGGTACGAGCAGTACTTC,CASSTGVGYEQYF
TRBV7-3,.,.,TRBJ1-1,TGTGCCAGCAGCTTAAGAAGAGACAGTGAAGCTTTCTTT,CASSLRRDSEAFF
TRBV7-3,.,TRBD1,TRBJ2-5,TGTGCCAGCAGCTCCGGACAGGGGCCGAAGACCCAGTACTTC,CASSSGQGPKTQYF
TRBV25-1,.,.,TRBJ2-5,TGTGCCAGCAGTGTCCAGCGGGTGGCTTCTACGGAGACCCAGTACTTC,CASSVQRVASTETQYF
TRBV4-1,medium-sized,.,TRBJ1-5,TGCGCCAGCAGCCAGTCAGGGGAGATCAGCAATCAGCCCCAGCATTTT,CASSQSGEISNQPQHF
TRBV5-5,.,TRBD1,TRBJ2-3,TGTGCCAGCAGCTTGGAAGGGGACAGGCTTACAGATACGCAGTATTTT,CASSLEGDRLTDTQYF
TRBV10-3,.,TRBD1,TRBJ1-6,TGTGCCATCAGTGATCCGGGACAGGGGAGTAATTCACCCCTCCACTTT,CAISDPGQGSNSPLHF